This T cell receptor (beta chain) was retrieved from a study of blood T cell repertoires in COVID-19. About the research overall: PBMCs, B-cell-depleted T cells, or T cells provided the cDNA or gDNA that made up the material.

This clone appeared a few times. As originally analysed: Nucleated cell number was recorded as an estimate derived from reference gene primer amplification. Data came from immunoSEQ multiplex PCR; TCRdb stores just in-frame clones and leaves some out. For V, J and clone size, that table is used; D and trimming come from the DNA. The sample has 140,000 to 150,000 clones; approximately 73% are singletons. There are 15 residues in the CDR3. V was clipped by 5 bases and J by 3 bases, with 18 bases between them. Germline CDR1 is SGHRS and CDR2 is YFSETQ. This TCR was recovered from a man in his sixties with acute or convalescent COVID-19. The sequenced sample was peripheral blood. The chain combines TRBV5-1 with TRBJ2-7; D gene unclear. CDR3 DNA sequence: TGCGCCAGCAGTCCTGACTCCCCCGGTGGCTACGAGCAGTACTTC. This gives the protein CASSPDSPGGYEQYF.